The 19 T cell receptor beta chains presented below share a single source sample, sequenced in a study of graft-versus-host responses after intestinal transplantation. For these receptors, no antigen is known. Some clones are missing from TCRdb's copy, which holds only in-frame ones; the method was immunoSEQ multiplex PCR. The data contain around 96,000 clones, 90% to 95% of them seen just once; the ten biggest clones take up approximately 0.18%. Sequences were derived from unstimulated CD4+ T cells sorted from spleen or lymph node cells, sampled before intestinal transplant. The source of these receptors is a human donor who received an intestinal transplant.

V usage is TRBV6-5 and J usage is TRBJ1-5; 7 nucleotides align to TRBD1. CDR1 and CDR2 (germline): MNHEY, SVGAGI. V lost 6 bases to trimming and J lost 7 bases; unmatched junction nucleotides: 9. CDR3 size: 14 residues. CDR3 DNA sequence: TGTGCCAGCAGGGGGCAGGGGGAGTACCAGCCCCAGCATTTT. Translating it yields CASRGQGEYQPQHF.

This chain links TRBV2 with TRBJ2-1; TRBD2 matches at 10 bases. This CDR3 is 16 amino acids long. Germline V CDR1 and CDR2: SNHLY, FYNNEI. J lost 3 bases, V lost 5 bases, and 7 bases had no gene match. CDR3 coding DNA: TGTGCCAGCAGTAGTAGAAGGACTAGCGGCTACAATGAGCAGTTCTTC. Its protein product is CASSSRRTSGYNEQFF.

The V and J genes are TRBV10-3 and TRBJ1-1; D may be TRBD1 (6 bases). The CDR3 runs 15 residues. V was trimmed by 7 bases and J by 4 bases, leaving 19 bases between them. Germline V gives CDR1 ENHRY, CDR2 SYGVKD. CDR3: CAIKNPSRGVTEAFF. In DNA, the CDR3 is TGTGCCATCAAAAACCCTTCCAGGGGCGTCACTGAAGCTTTCTTT.

The chain has TRBV19 and TRBJ2-2, with a tentative D call TRBD1 (6 bases). The CDR3 runs 17 residues. Per the germline V gene, CDR1 is LNHDA and CDR2 is SQIVND (reference sequence). The V end lost 7 bases, the J end lost 1 base, and 19 bases lay between the germline ends. This CDR3 reads CASTNPWTALNTGELFF. Written as DNA, the CDR3 is TGTGCCAGTACTAACCCTTGGACAGCTTTGAACACCGGGGAGCTGTTTTTT.

The V call is TRBV28, the J call TRBJ2-7; 7 nucleotides agree with TRBD1. The ends lost 6 bases at V and 1 base at J; junction bases unmatched: 9. The CDR3 covers 15 residues. Germline V gives CDR1 MDHEN, CDR2 SYDVKM. The CDR3 here is CASSQGTVPSYEQYF. CDR3 DNA: TGTGCCAGCAGCCAAGGGACAGTTCCTTCCTACGAGCAGTACTTC. The full variable domain, in which reference TRBV28 and TRBJ2-7 provide the parts outside the CDR3, is DVKVTQSSRYLVKRTGEKVFLECVQDMDHENMFWYRQDPGLGLRLIYFSYDVKMKEKGDIPEGYSVSREKKERFSLILESASTNQTSMYLCASSQGTVPSYEQYFGPGTRLTVT.

V and J are TRBV7-9 and TRBJ1-2, with 7 bases aligning to TRBD1. The CDR3 consists of 17 residues. Germline CDR1 reads SEHNR; CDR2 reads FQNEAQ (reference sequence). Trimming cost V 2 bases and J 0 bases; bases outside gene matches: 9. As DNA, the CDR3 is TGTGCCAGCAGCTTATCGACAGGGCAAACTTCTAACTATGGCTACACCTTC. Translated: CASSLSTGQTSNYGYTF.

The chain employs TRBV30 and TRBJ2-1; 9 bases match TRBD2. Trimming at V came to 3 bases and at J to 1 base, leaving 1 base not matched to a gene. Germline V gene sequence: CDR1 GTSNPN, CDR2 SVGIG (reference sequence). The CDR3 extends over 14 amino acids. The CDR3 bases are TGTGCCTGGAGCGCGGGGGGGTCCTACAATGAGCAGTTCTTC. The encoded protein is CAWSAGGSYNEQFF. The full variable domain, with the rest looked up from reference TRBV30 and TRBJ2-1, is SQTIHQWPATLVQPVGSPLSLECTVEGTSNPNLYWYRQAAGRGLQLLFYSVGIGQISSEVPQNLSASRPQDRQFILSSKKLLLSDSGFYLCAWSAGGSYNEQFFGPGTRLTVL.

The rearrangement links TRBV4-1 to TRBJ2-3; 8 bases map to TRBD2. The CDR3 length is 16 residues. The junction had 12 bases not matched to a gene; V was cut back by 4 bases and J by 6 bases. CDR1 and CDR2 from the germline V gene are MGHRA and YSYEKL. The CDR3 DNA follows: TGCGCCAGCAGCCGGACCGGGACTAGTCGACTGGATACGCAGTATTTT. This codes for CASSRTGTSRLDTQYF.

V is TRBV15 and J is TRBJ2-3, with 7 bases matching TRBD1. The germline gives CDR1 LNHNV, CDR2 YYDKDF (reference sequence). With V trimmed by 8 bases and J by 4 bases, 0 bases remained unmatched. The CDR3 is made up of 11 amino acids. CDR3 DNA: TGTGCCACCGGACAGGCAGATACGCAGTATTTT. This translates into CATGQADTQYF.

This clone was counted once. The chain combines TRBV4-1 with TRBJ1-5, with D tentatively TRBD1 (5 bases). The germline V gene has CDR1 MGHRA and CDR2 YSYEKL. The CDR3 consists of 14 residues. V was cut by 1 base and J by 6 bases, with 10 bases left in between. CDR3 region: CASSQGGEGQPQHF. CDR3 in DNA: TGCGCCAGCAGCCAAGGGGGGGAGGGTCAGCCCCAGCATTTT.

This sequence joins TRBV7-9 and TRBJ1-4, with TRBD1 identical over 7 bases. The germline V gene has CDR1 SEHNR and CDR2 FQNEAQ (reference sequence). The CDR3 length is 15 residues. The V gene end was trimmed by 5 bases and the J gene end by 8 bases; junction bases not matched to a gene: 11. The CDR3 DNA sequence: TGTGCCAGCAGCGAAACAAAGACAGGGCCCGAAAAACTGTTTTTT. This encodes CASSETKTGPEKLFF.

In DNA, the CDR3 is TGCGCCAGCAGCCAGGGTACAGGGGCCCATAAAGCTTTCTTT. Translating gives CASSQGTGAHKAFF. V gene TRBV4-3 combines with J gene TRBJ1-1; 7 nucleotides align to TRBD1. Trimming took 3 bases from V and 9 from J; bases not matched to a gene: 10. The CDR3 loop spans 14 amino acids. Germline CDR1 and CDR2: LGHNA and YSLEER.

This chain connects TRBV19 to TRBJ1-1, with D uncertain. The V end lost 2 bases, the J end lost 1 base, and 2 bases lay between the germline ends. Germline V gene data show CDR1 as LNHDA and CDR2 as SQIVND (reference sequence). CDR3 size: 12 residues. The CDR3 loop is CASSIQNTEAFF. The CDR3 DNA reads TGTGCCAGTAGTATACAGAACACTGAAGCTTTCTTT.

V is TRBV6-5 and J is TRBJ1-1, with 9 bases fitting TRBD1. Germline lookup yields CDR1 MNHEY and CDR2 SVGAGI. Losses at the gene ends were 5 bases for V and 5 bases for J; bases not matched to a gene: 6. CDR3 length: 14 residues. DNA of the CDR3: TGTGCCAGCAGTCGTGGACAGGGGAGGACTGAAGCTTTCTTT. This gives the protein CASSRGQGRTEAFF.

The V and J genes are TRBV27 and TRBJ1-1; the D gene is possibly TRBD1 (6 bases). V was clipped by 4 bases and J by 4 bases, with 19 bases between them. The V gene's germline CDR1 is MNHEY and CDR2 SMNVEV (reference sequence). The length of the CDR3 is 16 residues. CDR3 in DNA: TGTGCCAGCAGTTCAGCCAGGGGCACCCTCGGCACTGAAGCTTTCTTT. This sequence encodes CASSSARGTLGTEAFF.

The chain combines TRBV5-5 with TRBJ2-1; TRBD2 matches at 12 bases. The V segment lost 4 bases and the J segment 0 bases; nucleotides outside the gene matches: 5. CDR3 length: 17 amino acids. The germline gives CDR1 SGHKS, CDR2 YYEKEE (reference sequence). The DNA for the CDR3 is TGTGCCAGCAGCCCGGGACTAGCGGGTCTCTCCTACAATGAGCAGTTCTTC. This codes for CASSPGLAGLSYNEQFF. Full variable domain (outside the CDR3, taken from reference TRBV5-5 and TRBJ2-1): DAGVTQSPTHLIKTRGQQVTLRCSPISGHKSVSWYQQVLGQGPQFIFQYYEKEERGRGNFPDRFSARQFPNYSSELNVNALLLGDSALYLCASSPGLAGLSYNEQFFGPGTRLTVL.

The chain links TRBV6-6 to TRBJ1-5; 8 bases are a match to TRBD1. Germline V gene lookup returns CDR1 MNHNY and CDR2 SVGAGI (reference sequence). V trimming: 6 bases; J trimming: 6 bases; junction bases outside the gene matches: 4. The CDR3 length is 13 residues. The CDR3 coding sequence is TGTGCCAGCAGGACAGGGGTCTCTCAGCCCCAGCATTTT. It translates to CASRTGVSQPQHF.

This chain uses TRBV5-6 with TRBJ2-7, with D uncertain. The CDR3 runs 16 residues. Trimming took off 0 bases at V and 0 bases at J, with 13 bases between the two ends. Germline V gives CDR1 SGHDT, CDR2 YYEEEE. The CDR3: CASSLVFSQISYEQYF. DNA for the CDR3: TGTGCCAGCAGCTTGGTTTTTTCCCAAATCTCCTACGAGCAGTACTTC.

This clone was counted only a few times. The chain joins TRBV6-1 to TRBJ1-1; no firm D call. Trimming stripped 4 bases from V and 0 bases from J, with 9 bases between. CDR1 and CDR2 (germline): MNHNS, SASEGT. The CDR3 totals 14 residues. This CDR3 is CASSVTVVNTEAFF. CDR3 coding DNA: TGTGCCAGCAGTGTTACGGTGGTGAACACTGAAGCTTTCTTT.